The 5 T cell receptor beta chains below come from one sample, sequenced in a study of T cell changes during pregnancy in multiple sclerosis. Repertoires were generated with immunoSEQ multiplex PCR, while TCRdb's copy carries only in-frame clones and drops some. The table has 85,000 to 120,000 clones, 85% to 95% seen once. Source: peripheral blood, taken after pregnancy. These receptors were collected from a female donor with multiple sclerosis, enrolled in a pregnancy study.

V and J are TRBV6-5 and TRBJ2-7; D might be TRBD1 (5 bases). Germline V gene lookup returns CDR1 MNHEY and CDR2 SVGAGI. This CDR3 region has 16 residues. Trimming removed 2 bases at V and 2 bases at J, with 16 bases between. CDR3 DNA: TGTGCCAGCAGTTACCCGGCCGGGCAGGGCGCCTACGAGCAGTACTTC. It specifies CASSYPAGQGAYEQYF.

This clone was picked up one time. The chain employs TRBV10-3 and TRBJ2-3; D is unclear. The germline V and J ends were trimmed by 0 bases and 2 bases, with 6 bases remaining between them. From germline, CDR1 is ENHRY and CDR2 SYGVKD. The CDR3 is 14 amino acids. Written as DNA, the CDR3 is TGTGCCATCAGTGAGTCTGGCTCCACAGATACGCAGTATTTT. Amino acids: CAISESGSTDTQYF.

The chain combines TRBV28 with TRBJ1-1; D is undetermined. The CDR3 totals 14 residues. The germline V gene has CDR1 MDHEN and CDR2 SYDVKM. V gave up 1 base and J gave up 4 bases, with 10 bases separating them. CDR3 sequence reads: CASSLSGRATEAFF. CDR3 bases: TGTGCCAGCAGTTTATCGGGGAGGGCCACTGAAGCTTTCTTT. The full variable domain, with the rest looked up from reference TRBV28 and TRBJ1-1, is DVKVTQSSRYLVKRTGEKVFLECVQDMDHENMFWYRQDPGLGLRLIYFSYDVKMKEKGDIPEGYSVSREKKERFSLILESASTNQTSMYLCASSLSGRATEAFFGQGTRLTVV.

This chain uses TRBV19 with TRBJ2-3; 12 positions agree with TRBD2. Germline V lookup: CDR1 LNHDA, CDR2 SQIVND (reference sequence). This CDR3 spans 15 amino acids. Trimming took 6 bases from V and 4 from J; bases not matched to a gene: 5. The CDR3 sequence is CASRGLAGGADTQYF. In DNA form, the CDR3 reads TGTGCCAGTAGAGGGCTAGCGGGGGGGGCAGATACGCAGTATTTT.

The V gene is TRBV7-8, the J gene TRBJ1-2; a possible D gene is TRBD1 (6 bases). CDR1 SGHVS and CDR2 FQNEAQ come from the germline V gene. The V and J ends lost 3 bases and 3 bases respectively, with 11 bases between them. This CDR3 contains 14 residues. In nucleotides, the CDR3 is TGTGCCAGCAGCTTTCAGGGGAGCGACTATGGCTACACCTTC. Amino acid sequence: CASSFQGSDYGYTF.